What follows are 23 T cell receptor beta chains derived from one specimen sequenced in a study of tumor-infiltrating lymphocytes in primary liver carcinoma. Researchers generated TCR beta cDNA from about 0.5 ug of total RNA, relying on a constant-region primer. Slightly modified ARM-PCR with three nested multiplex PCR rounds yielded TCR beta libraries. A C-beta reverse primer was combined with TRBV1-TRBV30 forward primers in the first two PCR rounds, and each round had about 10 cycles. TCRdb re-derived calls from the multiplex PCR reads in MiXCR, one entry per CDR3 protein. The table records a few hundred thousand distinct CDR3 sequences, 58% of them present only once. Alongside blood RNA obtained from unsorted whole blood, germline DNA was also extracted. Sequenced input: peripheral blood. The receptors were gathered from a young woman with primary liver carcinoma and hepatitis B virus infection.

This clonotype was detected only a few times. Its ends do not fully match the called genes, so a read error is possible. The chain combines TRBV7-9 with TRBJ2-5, with D possibly TRBD2 on 6 matching bases. Looked up from germline, CDR1 is SEHNR and CDR2 is FQNEAQ (reference sequence). The CDR3 consists of 14 residues. The CDR3 loop is CASRFREEGETQYF. Here the CDR3 DNA reads TGTGCCAGCCGCTTCCGTGAGGAGGGAGAGACCCAGTACTTC.

This clonotype was picked up one time. V and J are TRBV5-1 and TRBJ2-7; 7 nucleotides align to TRBD1. Germline V lookup: CDR1 SGHRS, CDR2 YFSETQ. The CDR3 extends over 15 amino acids. V lost 4 bases, J lost 5 bases, and 12 bases stayed unmatched. The CDR3 reads CASSPRQGEVNEQYF. The CDR3 DNA reads as TGCGCCAGCAGCCCGCGACAGGGAGAGGTCAACGAGCAGTACTTC.

V is TRBV5-8 and J is TRBJ1-1; no clear D. The germline V gene has CDR1 SGHTS and CDR2 YDEGEE. The CDR3 is made up of 12 amino acids. V was pared by 2 bases and J by 8 bases, with 10 bases between. CDR3 sequence reads: CASSFWAGEAFF. CDR3 sequence (DNA): TGTGCCAGCAGCTTTTGGGCTGGAGAAGCTTTCTTT. Filled out from reference TRBV5-8 and TRBJ1-1, the complete variable domain reads EAGVTQSPTHLIKTRGQQATLRCSPISGHTSVYWYQQALGLGLQFLLWYDEGEERNRGNFPPRFSGRQFPNYSSELNVNALELEDSALYLCASSFWAGEAFFGQGTRLTVV.

About this clonotype: Germline and junction disagree at one end, which may indicate a read error. The CDR3 DNA reads as TGTGTCAGCAGCTTGGGGACAGGGTCTAATGAAAAACTGTTTTTT. Translation gives CVSSLGTGSNEKLFF. This chain joins TRBV5-8 and TRBJ1-4, with TRBD1 matching over 9 bases. CDR1 SGHTS and CDR2 YDEGEE come from the germline V gene. The length of the CDR3 is 15 residues.

The chain links TRBV5-4 to TRBJ2-6; D not resolved. The germline CDR1 and CDR2 sequences are SGHNT and YYREEE (reference sequence). Trimming took off 4 bases at V and 2 bases at J, with 4 bases between the two ends. This CDR3 is 13 amino acids long. CDR3 coding DNA: TGTGCCAGCAGCACTGCTGGGGCCAACGTCCTGACTTTC. This gives the protein CASSTAGANVLTF.

This clonotype was seen only a few times. The V call is TRBV10-3, the J call TRBJ2-6, with 8 positions matching TRBD1. The CDR3 loop spans 20 amino acids. V dropped 6 bases and J dropped 0; count of bases not matched to a gene: 16. Germline CDR1 ENHRY, CDR2 SYGVKD. The CDR3 sequence: CAIRQPQETGAYSGANVLTF. The CDR3, as DNA: TGTGCCATCAGACAACCCCAGGAGACAGGGGCCTACTCTGGGGCCAACGTCCTGACTTTC.

The rearrangement links TRBV5-5 to TRBJ2-1; D possibly matches TRBD1 or TRBD2 (5 bases each). Germline assignment: CDR1 SGHKS and CDR2 YYEKEE (reference sequence). Trimming took 3 bases from V and 5 from J, leaving 18 bases between them. The CDR3 length is 16 residues. CDR3 in amino acids: CASSWMGRQDDNEQFF. CDR3 coding DNA: TGTGCCAGCAGCTGGATGGGACGTCAGGACGACAATGAGCAGTTCTTC.

On this clonotype: This sequence may be a read error, since a much larger clone differs from it by one base. The CDR3 DNA reads as TGTGCCAGCCGTTTAGCAGGGGACAGACAGGGCTACACCTTC. Protein: CASRLAGDRQGYTF. The chain combines TRBV12-3 or TRBV12-4 with TRBJ1-2, with TRBD1 matching over 7 bases. The CDR3 is 14 residues long.

This chain connects TRBV7-8 to TRBJ2-6; possibly TRBD1 for D (6 bases). V was shortened by 5 bases and J by 1 base, with 21 bases between the two germline ends. This CDR3 has 19 amino acids. The germline V gene encodes CDR1 SGHVS and CDR2 FQNEAQ. In nucleotides, the CDR3 is TGTGCCAGCAGCCCCCGACAGGCGAAGGTGTTATCTGGGGCCAACGTCCTGACTTTC. This sequence encodes CASSPRQAKVLSGANVLTF.

The J gene is TRBJ2-6, the V gene TRBV4-1, with TRBD2 matching 15 bases. From germline, CDR1 is MGHRA and CDR2 YSYEKL. The CDR3 loop spans 20 amino acids. V shed 1 base, J shed 0 bases, and the junction held 4 bases outside the gene matches. The CDR3 is CASSQGTSGRVYSGANVLTF. The CDR3 nucleotides are TGCGCCAGCAGCCAAGGGACTAGCGGGAGGGTATACTCTGGGGCCAACGTCCTGACTTTC.

This clonotype turned up a few times. V and J are TRBV28 and TRBJ2-7, with D perhaps TRBD1 or TRBD2 (5 bases each). Between the trimmed V and J ends, which lost 3 bases and 2 bases, there was a span of 17 bases. Germline V lookup: CDR1 MDHEN, CDR2 SYDVKM. The CDR3 is 16 residues long. CDR3 DNA sequence: TGTGCCAGCAGTTTGGAGGTAGGGACCCAGACCTACGAGCAGTACTTC. This sequence encodes CASSLEVGTQTYEQYF. Supplemented by reference TRBV28 and TRBJ2-7, the full variable domain reads DVKVTQSSRYLVKRTGEKVFLECVQDMDHENMFWYRQDPGLGLRLIYFSYDVKMKEKGDIPEGYSVSREKKERFSLILESASTNQTSMYLCASSLEVGTQTYEQYFGPGTRLTVT.

This clonotype was counted a single time. This chain connects TRBV30 to TRBJ2-1; D possibly matches TRBD1 or TRBD2 (5 bases each). Germline assignment: CDR1 GTSNPN and CDR2 SVGIG (reference sequence). CDR3 length equals 14 residues. V lost 4 bases and J lost 5, with 15 bases in between. The CDR3: CAWMTAVQDNEQFF. The CDR3 coding sequence is TGTGCCTGGATGACAGCGGTACAGGACAATGAGCAGTTCTTC.

As to this clonotype: At one of its ends the junction is not consistent with the germline gene, which may arise from a read error. The CDR3: CASTSRTRYEQCF. The CDR3 DNA is TGTGCCAGCACCTCACGTACCCGTTACGAGCAGTGCTTC. The genes are TRBV11-2 and TRBJ2-7; D is uncertain. Germline V gene sequence: CDR1 SGHAT, CDR2 FQNNGV. CDR3 length: 13 amino acids.

In regard to this clonotype: Just one base apart from a much larger clone, this may be a read error. This chain links TRBV29-1 with TRBJ2-7, with 8 bases identical to TRBD2. The CDR3 is 13 amino acids. Germline-derived CDR1 and CDR2 are SQVTM and ANQGSEA. V trimming: 3 bases; J trimming: 4 bases; junction bases outside the gene matches: 5. For the CDR3, the DNA is TGCAGCGTTGAGGGACGGGGGGGGTACGAGCAGTACTTC. Protein: CSVEGRGGYEQYF.

V is TRBV4-1 and J is TRBJ2-1, with 9 bases that match TRBD2. CDR1 MGHRA and CDR2 YSYEKL come from the germline V gene. The CDR3 extends over 17 amino acids. The V and J ends lost 7 bases and 0 bases, in that order; junction bases with no gene match: 10. This CDR3 is CASNQRRSGSSYNEQFF. For the CDR3, the DNA is TGCGCCAGCAACCAGCGCCGTAGCGGGAGCTCCTACAATGAGCAGTTCTTC.

Concerning this clonotype itself: A read error may explain this, as a much larger clone is one base away. The chain links TRBV13 to TRBJ2-6; D is unclear. Germline CDR1 PRHDT, CDR2 FYEKMQ (reference sequence). The CDR3 length is 13 residues. DNA for the CDR3: TGTGCCAGCAGCTTAGGGTCGGAGCGCGTCCTGAATTTC. Translation gives CASSLGSERVLNF.

This clonotype was recorded at least ten times. This sequence joins TRBV29-1 and TRBJ2-1; D might be TRBD1 or TRBD2, each matching 5 bases. CDR3 size: 16 residues. Germline loops: CDR1 SQVTM, CDR2 ANQGSEA. The V end was cut by 2 bases, the J end by 5 bases, with 19 bases between. CDR3 residues: CSVETGARWSHNEQFF. In nucleotides, the CDR3 is TGCAGCGTTGAAACCGGGGCGAGGTGGTCCCACAATGAGCAGTTCTTC.

As concerns this clonotype: A clone one base away is much larger, so this may be a read error. The V gene is TRBV6-5, the J gene TRBJ2-7, with 8 bases fitting TRBD1. The CDR3 consists of 14 residues. Germline-derived CDR1 and CDR2 are MNHEY and SVGAGI. CDR3 sequence: CDSSYNQGAREQYF. CDR3 DNA: TGTGACAGCAGTTACAACCAGGGGGCGCGGGAGCAGTACTTC.

The chain employs TRBV24-1 and TRBJ2-2; 9 bases map to TRBD2. With V trimmed by 10 bases and J by 4 bases, 9 bases remained unmatched. In germline, CDR1 is KGHDR, CDR2 SFDVKD. CDR3 size: 15 residues. The CDR3 is CATQGSGSVTGELFF. The DNA for the CDR3 is TGTGCCACACAGGGTAGCGGGAGTGTCACCGGGGAGCTGTTTTTT.

The chain combines TRBV11-2 with TRBJ2-1, with D uncertain. This CDR3 region has 12 residues. Germline V gene lookup returns CDR1 SGHAT and CDR2 FQNNGV. Trimming removed 6 bases from V and 6 bases from J, with 9 bases in between. Here the CDR3 reads CASSRVSNEQFF. CDR3 bases: TGTGCCAGCAGTAGAGTATCCAATGAGCAGTTCTTC.

Concerning this clonotype itself: A single base separates this from a much larger clone, so it may be a read error. The rearrangement uses TRBV10-1 and TRBJ2-3; 9 bases align to TRBD1. The CDR3 runs to 14 residues. The V gene end was trimmed by 6 bases and the J gene end by 7 bases; junction bases not matched to a gene: 8. Germline V gene sequence: CDR1 WNHNN, CDR2 SYGVQD (reference sequence). CDR3 sequence: CASSRQGGSNTQYF. The CDR3 region has the DNA TGCGCCAGCAGCCGACAGGGGGGATCAAATACGCAGTATTTT.

Points on this clonotype: This may be a read error, as it is one base from a much larger clone. The rearrangement joins TRBV11-2 to TRBJ2-5, with D perhaps given as TRBD1 or TRBD2 (5 bases each). Germline V lookup: CDR1 SGHAT, CDR2 FQNNGV. The CDR3 has 12 residues. The CDR3: CARSWDRATQYF. In DNA form, the CDR3 reads TGTGCCCGCAGTTGGGACCGGGCGACCCAGTACTTC.

The rearrangement uses TRBV28 and TRBJ2-1, with D perhaps TRBD2 (5 bases). Between the trimmed V and J ends, which lost 8 bases and 2 bases, there was a span of 10 bases. The CDR3 has 13 residues. In germline, CDR1 is MDHEN, CDR2 SYDVKM. CDR3 coding DNA: TGTGCCAGCCAGGACGGGACCTACAATGAGCAGTTCTTC. It yields the protein CASQDGTYNEQFF.